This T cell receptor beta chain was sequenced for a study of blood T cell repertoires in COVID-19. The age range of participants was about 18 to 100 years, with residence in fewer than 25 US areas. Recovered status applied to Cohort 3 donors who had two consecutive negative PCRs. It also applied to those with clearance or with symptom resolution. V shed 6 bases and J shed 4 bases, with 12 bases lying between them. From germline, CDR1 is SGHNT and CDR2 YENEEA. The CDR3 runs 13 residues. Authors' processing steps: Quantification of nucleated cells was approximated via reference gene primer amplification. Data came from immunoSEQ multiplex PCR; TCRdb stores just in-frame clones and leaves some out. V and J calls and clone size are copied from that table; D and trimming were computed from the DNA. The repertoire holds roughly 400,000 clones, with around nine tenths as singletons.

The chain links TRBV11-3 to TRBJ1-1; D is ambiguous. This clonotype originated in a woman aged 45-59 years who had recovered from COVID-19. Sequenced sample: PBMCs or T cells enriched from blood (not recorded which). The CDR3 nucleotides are TGTGCCAGCAGTCGCGGGTTGGGCACTGAAGCTTTCTTT. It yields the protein CASSRGLGTEAFF.